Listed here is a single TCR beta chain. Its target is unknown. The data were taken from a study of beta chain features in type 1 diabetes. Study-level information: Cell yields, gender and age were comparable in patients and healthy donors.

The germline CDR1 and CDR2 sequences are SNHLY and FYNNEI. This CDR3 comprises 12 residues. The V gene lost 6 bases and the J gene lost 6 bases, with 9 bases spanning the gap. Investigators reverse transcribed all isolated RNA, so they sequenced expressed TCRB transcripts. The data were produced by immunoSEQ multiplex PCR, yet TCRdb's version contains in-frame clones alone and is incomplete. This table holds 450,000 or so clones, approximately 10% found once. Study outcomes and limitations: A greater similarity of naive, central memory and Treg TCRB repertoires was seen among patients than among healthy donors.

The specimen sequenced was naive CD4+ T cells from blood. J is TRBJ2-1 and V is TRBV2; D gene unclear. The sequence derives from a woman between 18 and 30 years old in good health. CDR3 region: CASSSDVNEQFF. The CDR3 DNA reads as TGTGCCAGCAGCTCCGATGTCAATGAGCAGTTCTTC.